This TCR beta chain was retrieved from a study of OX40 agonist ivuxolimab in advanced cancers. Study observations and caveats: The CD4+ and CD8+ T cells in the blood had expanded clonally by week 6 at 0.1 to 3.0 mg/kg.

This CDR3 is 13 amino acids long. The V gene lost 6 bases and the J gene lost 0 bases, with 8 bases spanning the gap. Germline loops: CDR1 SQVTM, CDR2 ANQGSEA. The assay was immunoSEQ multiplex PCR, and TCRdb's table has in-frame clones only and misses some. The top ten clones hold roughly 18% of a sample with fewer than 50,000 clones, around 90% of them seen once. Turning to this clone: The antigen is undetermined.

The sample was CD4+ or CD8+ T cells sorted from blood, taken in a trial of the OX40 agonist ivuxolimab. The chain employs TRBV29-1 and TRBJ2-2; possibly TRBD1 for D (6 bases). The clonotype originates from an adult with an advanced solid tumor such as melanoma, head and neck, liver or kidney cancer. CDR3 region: CSVGQTNTGELFF. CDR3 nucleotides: TGCAGCGTAGGACAGACGAACACCGGGGAGCTGTTTTTT.